The clone carrying this T cell receptor (beta chain) has a handful of counts. Its antigen remains unidentified. This sample was taken from a study of identical twins. Overall study results and limits: Surplus twin overlap in beta out-of-frame sequences was less pronounced.

Template switching (which added a universal primer site) was used, and cDNA carried unique molecular identifiers. TCRdb re-called the 5' RACE reads with MiXCR, one entry per CDR3 protein. The sample shows about 720,000 distinct CDR3 sequences, over 8.5% of them seen only once. Deletions cut 1 base from V and 5 bases from J, with 6 bases between. Per the germline V gene, CDR1 is GTSNPN and CDR2 is SVGIG (reference sequence). CDR3 length: 11 amino acids. The same data also contributed to another study, on yellow fever vaccine responses in identical twins.

The material sequenced was PBMCs. This TCR derives from a woman younger than 30 in good health. V and J are TRBV30 and TRBJ2-7; D unresolved. CDR3 in DNA: TGTGCCTGGAGTGACTCAGACGAGCAGTACTTC. It translates to CAWSDSDEQYF.